Presented here are 7 T cell receptor beta chains from one specimen sequenced in a study of blood T cells in healthy people across ages. Sample-barcoded 5' priming and a J-beta primer mix drove a second PCR of roughly 6 to 12 cycles. One entry per CDR3 protein, called by TCRdb with MiXCR from the 5' RACE reads. Among hundreds of thousands of distinct CDR3 sequences, around 46% were seen once, and the ten largest hold 20% to 25%. Sequencing was done on a sample of blood. The receptors were gathered from a woman aged 55-75 years in good health.

A single count supports this clonotype. Being one base from a much bigger clone, this may be a read error. This rearrangement joins TRBV28 to TRBJ2-7; D tentatively reads TRBD1 or TRBD2 (5 bases each). The length of the CDR3 is 13 residues. V shed 3 bases and J shed 5 bases, with 11 bases lying between them. Per germline, CDR1 MDHEN and CDR2 SYDVKM. As DNA, the CDR3 is TGTGCCAGCAGTTTCCAGGGAGATGACGAGCAGTACTTC. Translated, it gives CASSFQGDDEQYF.

This clonotype was seen once. The J gene is TRBJ1-1, the V gene TRBV5-1; D is uncertain. The CDR3 has 13 amino acids. Germline CDR1 reads SGHRS; CDR2 reads YFSETQ. V shed 7 bases and J shed 1 base, with 11 bases lying between them. CDR3 sequence (DNA): TGCGCCAGCCGAGCCACGCAGAACACTGAAGCTTTCTTT. Its protein product is CASRATQNTEAFF.

Many counts were recorded for this clonotype. The chain is built from TRBV7-9 and TRBJ2-7; 10 nucleotides match TRBD1. Losses at the gene ends were 4 bases for V and 3 bases for J; bases not matched to a gene: 6. The length of the CDR3 is 15 residues. From germline, CDR1 is SEHNR and CDR2 FQNEAQ (reference sequence). CDR3 in amino acids: CASSSPGQGIYEQYF. As DNA, the CDR3 is TGTGCCAGCAGCTCCCCGGGACAGGGGATCTACGAGCAGTACTTC. The full variable domain, completed using reference TRBV7-9 and TRBJ2-7, is DTGVSQNPRHKITKRGQNVTFRCDPISEHNRLYWYRQTLGQGPEFLTYFQNEAQLEKSRLLSDRFSAERPKGSFSTLEIQRTEQGDSAMYLCASSSPGQGIYEQYFGPGTRLTVT.

This clonotype was picked up a small number of times. The V and J genes are TRBV3-1 and TRBJ2-6; D remains unclear. Trimming took off 5 bases at V and 1 base at J, with 9 bases between the two ends. Germline values: CDR1 LGHDT, CDR2 YNNKEL (reference sequence). The CDR3 runs 15 residues. CDR3 sequence reads: CASSYWGSGANVLTF. The CDR3 coding sequence is TGTGCCAGCAGCTATTGGGGATCTGGGGCCAACGTCCTGACTTTC.

This clonotype was recorded a few times. This CDR3 reads CASSLGGYYSNQPQHF. The CDR3 DNA reads as TGTGCCAGCAGCTTAGGAGGGTACTATAGCAATCAGCCCCAGCATTTT. This sequence joins TRBV7-9 and TRBJ1-5; D not certain. The CDR3 is made up of 16 amino acids. V was pared by 1 base and J by 0 bases, with 10 bases between. Germline V lookup: CDR1 SEHNR, CDR2 FQNEAQ (reference sequence).

The chain carries TRBV6-2 or TRBV6-3 and TRBJ1-5, with D hard to call. The V end was cut by 5 bases, the J end by 9 bases, with 29 bases between. The CDR3 is 18 residues long. Germline assignment: CDR1 MNHEY and CDR2 SVGEGT. The CDR3 loop reads CASSPRRWEQLEVLPQHF. The CDR3 DNA follows: TGTGCCAGCAGTCCCCGAAGGTGGGAGCAACTTGAAGTTTTGCCCCAGCATTTT.

V and J are TRBV20-1 and TRBJ2-5; 9 nucleotides agree with TRBD1. Per the germline V gene, CDR1 is DFQATT and CDR2 is SNEGSKA (reference sequence). CDR3 size: 15 residues. V shed 0 bases and J 5 bases; nucleotides not matched to a gene: 7. This CDR3 is CSARDPRQGVETQYF. CDR3 bases: TGCAGTGCTAGAGATCCGAGACAGGGGGTGGAGACCCAGTACTTC.